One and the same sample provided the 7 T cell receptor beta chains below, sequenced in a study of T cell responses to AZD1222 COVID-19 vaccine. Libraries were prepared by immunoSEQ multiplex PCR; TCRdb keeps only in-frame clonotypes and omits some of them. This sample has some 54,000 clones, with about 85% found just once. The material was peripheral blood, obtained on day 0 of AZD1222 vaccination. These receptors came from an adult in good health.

The CDR3 DNA reads TGTGCTAGTGGCCAACAGGGTGGGAACACTGAAGCTTTCTTT. Residues: CASGQQGGNTEAFF. The chain is built from TRBV12-5 and TRBJ1-1; tentatively, D is TRBD1 (6 bases). This CDR3 spans 14 amino acids. Trimming shortened V by 6 bases and J by 1 base, and 12 bases separated the two germline ends. Germline CDR1 reads LGHNT; CDR2 reads FRNRAP.

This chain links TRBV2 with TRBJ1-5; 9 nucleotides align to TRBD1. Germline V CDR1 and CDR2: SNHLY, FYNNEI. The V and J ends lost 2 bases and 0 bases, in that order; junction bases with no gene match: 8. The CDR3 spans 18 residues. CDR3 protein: CASSEIKGQGDSNQPQHF. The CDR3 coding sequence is TGTGCCAGCAGTGAAATAAAGGGACAGGGCGATAGCAATCAGCCCCAGCATTTT.

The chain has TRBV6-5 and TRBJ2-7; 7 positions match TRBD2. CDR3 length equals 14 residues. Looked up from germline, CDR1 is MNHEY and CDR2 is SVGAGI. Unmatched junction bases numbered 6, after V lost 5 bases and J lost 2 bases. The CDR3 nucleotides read TGTGCCAGCAGTCCGGCACTAGCGACCTACGAGCAGTACTTC. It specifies CASSPALATYEQYF.

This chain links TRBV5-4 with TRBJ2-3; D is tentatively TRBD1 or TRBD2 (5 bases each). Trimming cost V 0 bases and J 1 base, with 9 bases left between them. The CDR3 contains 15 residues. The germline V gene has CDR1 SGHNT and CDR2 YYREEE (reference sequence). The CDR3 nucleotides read TGTGCCAGCAGCTTGGGGGGGAGCGGCACAGATACGCAGTATTTT. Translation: CASSLGGSGTDTQYF.

This CDR3 reads CASSLAQRNEQFF. Here the CDR3 DNA reads TGTGCCAGCAGTTTAGCGCAAAGGAATGAGCAGTTCTTC. The chain joins TRBV12-3 or TRBV12-4 to TRBJ2-1; D remains ambiguous. Trimming left V 0 bases short and J 7 bases short, with 7 bases between. The CDR3 has 13 residues.

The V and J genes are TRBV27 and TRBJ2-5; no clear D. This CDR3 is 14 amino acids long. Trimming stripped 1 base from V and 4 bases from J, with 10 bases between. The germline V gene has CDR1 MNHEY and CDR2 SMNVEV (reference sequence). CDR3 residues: CASSLLGRTETQYF. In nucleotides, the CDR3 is TGTGCCAGCAGTTTATTGGGCCGAACAGAGACCCAGTACTTC.

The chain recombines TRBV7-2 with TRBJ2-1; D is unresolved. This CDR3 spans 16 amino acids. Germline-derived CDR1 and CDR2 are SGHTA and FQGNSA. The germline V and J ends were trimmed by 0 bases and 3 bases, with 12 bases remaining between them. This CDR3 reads CASSLAFSPNYNEQFF. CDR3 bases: TGTGCCAGCAGCTTAGCGTTCTCGCCGAACTACAATGAGCAGTTCTTC.